Detailed here is one T cell receptor beta chain. Participant-given clinical history determined each cohort assignment. The sample is drawn from a study of blood T cell repertoires in COVID-19. Across the study: Researchers got acute and convalescent COVID-19 samples from the United States, Italy and Spain.

Profiling relied on immunoSEQ multiplex PCR, and the TCRdb table lists in-frame clones only, not all of them. The top ten clones hold roughly 4% of a sample with approximately 140,000 clones, about nine tenths of them seen once. Sequenced input: PBMCs or T cells enriched from blood (not recorded which). The receptor's source is a woman aged 40 to 55 who had been exposed to COVID-19.

The CDR3, as DNA: TGCGCCAGCAGCCAAGTTCTTCGACTAGCGGGAAGCACAGATACGCAGTATTTT. This gives the protein CASSQVLRLAGSTDTQYF. The J gene is TRBJ2-3, the V gene TRBV4-3; 11 nucleotides line up with TRBD2. The CDR3 is made up of 18 amino acids. J gave up 0 bases and V 1 base, and 6 bases lay outside the gene matches. CDR1 and CDR2 from the germline V gene are LGHNA and YSLEER.